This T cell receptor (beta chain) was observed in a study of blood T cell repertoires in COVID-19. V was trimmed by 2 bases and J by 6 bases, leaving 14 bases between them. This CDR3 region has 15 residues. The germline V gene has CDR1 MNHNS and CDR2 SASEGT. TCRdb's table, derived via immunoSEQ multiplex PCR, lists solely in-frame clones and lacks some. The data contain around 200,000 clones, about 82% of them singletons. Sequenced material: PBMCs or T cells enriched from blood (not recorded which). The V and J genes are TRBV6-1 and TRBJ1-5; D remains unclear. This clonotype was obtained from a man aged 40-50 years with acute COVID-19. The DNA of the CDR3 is TGTGCCAGCAGTGAATCTGAGGGTCTAGGTCAGCCCCAGCATTTT. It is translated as CASSESEGLGQPQHF.